These T cell receptor beta chains were read from a single sample in a study of blood T cell repertoires in COVID-19. TCRdb keeps only in-frame clones here, not all; method: immunoSEQ multiplex PCR. Of 230,000 or so clones detected, approximately 85% appear once; the ten largest clones hold 5% to 7.5%. Sequencing was performed on PBMCs or T cells enriched from blood (not recorded which). The receptors originated from a woman in her forties or fifties who had been exposed to COVID-19. CDR3s include the opening cysteine and the closing phenylalanine or tryptophan. The order of the fields is V gene, D gene, clone size, J gene, CDR3 protein, CDR3 DNA. A D gene is named only where the DNA matches it firmly. Clone size is stated in some rows and not others, as once, few, many or a class when expanded.

>TRBV6-5|TRBD2|.|TRBJ2-5
CASSSLAGDYQETQYF
TGTGCCAGCAGTTCACTAGCGGGGGATTACCAAGAGACCCAGTACTTC
>TRBV7-9|TRBD2|.|TRBJ2-1
CASSFRAGGSYNEQFF
TGTGCCAGCAGCTTCCGGGCGGGGGGATCGTACAATGAGCAGTTCTTC
>TRBV19|TRBD1|.|TRBJ1-1
CASSIQGAPNTEAFF
TGTGCCAGTAGTATCCAGGGGGCCCCTAACACTGAAGCTTTCTTT
>TRBV5-1|.|.|TRBJ1-1
CASSLEGAEAFF
TGCGCCAGCAGCTTGGAAGGGGCGGAAGCTTTCTTT
>TRBV18|.|.|TRBJ1-2
CASSPSTGQGNYGYTF
TGTGCCAGCTCACCAAGTACCGGGCAGGGAAATTATGGCTACACCTTC
>TRBV29-1|.|.|TRBJ2-1
CSVSPSGFYNEQFF
TGCAGCGTTTCACCTTCGGGGTTCTACAATGAGCAGTTCTTC
>TRBV2|TRBD2|.|TRBJ2-4
CASSEMTSGGIQYF
TGTGCCAGCAGTGAAATGACTAGCGGGGGGATTCAGTACTTC
>TRBV28|TRBD2|few|TRBJ2-2
CASSRTSGGSTGELFF
TGTGCCAGCAGTCGTACTAGCGGGGGTTCCACCGGGGAGCTGTTTTTT
>TRBV19|.|.|TRBJ2-7
CASTPGRKVGSYEQYF
TGTGCCAGTACCCCCGGCAGGAAGGTCGGCTCCTACGAGCAGTACTTC
>TRBV13|TRBD1|.|TRBJ1-6
CASSLPGTGVSPLHF
TGTGCCAGCAGCTTACCCGGGACAGGGGTTTCACCCCTCCACTTT
>TRBV5-1|.|.|TRBJ1-4
CASSPWTAATNEKLFF
TGCGCCAGCAGCCCATGGACAGCGGCAACTAATGAAAAACTGTTTTTT
>TRBV6-5|TRBD1|.|TRBJ2-5
CASTTGGGWETQYF
TGTGCCAGCACCACAGGGGGAGGTTGGGAGACCCAGTACTTC
>TRBV7-2|.|.|TRBJ1-1
CASSTEAVRAEAFF
TGTGCCAGCAGCACCGAGGCGGTGAGGGCTGAAGCTTTCTTT
>TRBV27|.|.|TRBJ1-5
CASSLSRFGQPQHF
TGTGCCAGCAGTTTAAGCAGGTTCGGTCAGCCCCAGCATTTT